The 26 T cell receptor beta chains in this list originate from one sample, sequenced in a study of CD8+ T cells in alopecia areata. Treatment described: oral pan-JAK inhibitor, 5-10 mg twice daily. Extraction of RNA preceded its reverse transcription into cDNA, which served as the sequencing template. Here immunoSEQ multiplex PCR was the method, and the copy in TCRdb shows in-frame clones only, minus some. The sample consists of 110,000 or so clones, roughly 58% of them appearing once. The sequencing here drew on CD8+ T cells sorted from blood, taken at week 4, from a patient treated with tofacitinib. The receptors stem from a human donor with alopecia areata.

The genes are TRBV11-2 and TRBJ2-7; D is unclear. V lost 1 base and J 6 bases, leaving 7 bases between the germline ends. From germline, CDR1 is SGHAT and CDR2 FQNNGV. The CDR3 extends over 12 amino acids. The CDR3 coding sequence is TGTGCCAGCAGCTTAGGGTCCGGCGAGCAGTACTTC. Encoded protein: CASSLGSGEQYF.

V is TRBV30 and J is TRBJ1-3, with D possibly being TRBD1 (5 bases). V lost 2 bases and J 0 bases, leaving 26 bases between the germline ends. There are 20 residues in the CDR3. Germline V gives CDR1 GTSNPN, CDR2 SVGIG (reference sequence). The CDR3 is CAWSPMGAGPKPYSGNTIYF. The CDR3 bases are TGTGCCTGGAGTCCAATGGGAGCAGGGCCCAAACCCTACTCTGGAAACACCATATATTTT.

J is TRBJ1-5 and V is TRBV9; 7 nucleotides align to TRBD1. Trimming at V came to 0 bases and at J to 0 bases, leaving 0 bases not matched to a gene. The CDR3 runs to 15 residues. Germline V gene sequence: CDR1 SGDLS, CDR2 YYNGEE. CDR3 nucleotides: TGTGCCAGCAGCGTAGCAGGGGGTAGCAATCAGCCCCAGCATTTT. Its protein is CASSVAGGSNQPQHF.

The chain combines TRBV29-1 with TRBJ1-1; D remains ambiguous. The ends were cut back, 2 bases at V and 4 bases at J, with 14 bases in the middle. CDR3 size: 14 residues. Germline CDR1 reads SQVTM; CDR2 reads ANQGSEA. The chain's CDR3 is CSVESREGGTEAFF. CDR3 bases: TGCAGCGTTGAATCGAGGGAAGGAGGCACTGAAGCTTTCTTT.

Judged by abundance, this clone is hyperexpanded. The chain couples TRBV28 to TRBJ1-3, with D maybe TRBD1 (5 bases). The germline V and J ends were trimmed by 3 bases and 4 bases, with 13 bases remaining between them. CDR1 is MDHEN, CDR2 SYDVKM, per germline. This CDR3 spans 15 amino acids. In DNA form, the CDR3 reads TGTGCCAGCAGTTTTCATCGGGGCGGGGGAAACACCATATATTTT. It specifies CASSFHRGGGNTIYF.

The rearrangement links TRBV30 to TRBJ2-7; D unresolved. Looked up from germline, CDR1 is GTSNPN and CDR2 is SVGIG (reference sequence). The length of the CDR3 is 11 residues. The ends were cut back, 1 base at V and 6 bases at J, with 7 bases in the middle. As DNA, the CDR3 is TGTGCCTGGAGTGAGGGAATCGAGCAGTACTTC. It specifies CAWSEGIEQYF.

The chain combines TRBV30 with TRBJ2-5, with 10 bases identical to TRBD1. V lost 5 bases to trimming and J lost 1 base; unmatched junction nucleotides: 16. Per germline, CDR1 GTSNPN and CDR2 SVGIG (reference sequence). CDR3 length equals 18 residues. The CDR3 nucleotides read TGTGCCTGGTCAGGTTTTCCGGGACAGGGGAGGCCCCAAGAGACCCAGTACTTC. Translating it yields CAWSGFPGQGRPQETQYF.

This chain links TRBV10-3 with TRBJ1-1; 7 nucleotides line up with TRBD1. CDR1 ENHRY and CDR2 SYGVKD come from the germline V gene. Trimming removed 0 bases from V and 1 base from J; junction bases left unmatched: 11. The CDR3 spans 18 residues. CDR3 nucleotide sequence: TGTGCCATCAGTGAGTCGAGGGGGCGCGGGGTCAAGAACACTGAAGCTTTCTTT. This translates into CAISESRGRGVKNTEAFF.

The V call is TRBV10-3, the J call TRBJ2-7, with TRBD2 matching over 8 bases. Germline V gene data show CDR1 as ENHRY and CDR2 as SYGVKD. The V and J ends lost 8 bases and 3 bases, in that order; junction bases with no gene match: 18. The CDR3 runs to 17 residues. The CDR3 DNA reads as TGTGCCATCGCGAAGCGGTCGGTAGCGGGGACCATCTACGAGCAGTACTTC. Translating it yields CAIAKRSVAGTIYEQYF.

This chain joins TRBV2 and TRBJ2-7, with 8 bases matching TRBD2. V shed 6 bases, J shed 3 bases, and the junction held 10 bases outside the gene matches. The CDR3 has 15 residues. CDR1 is SNHLY and CDR2 is FYNNEI in the germline V gene. This CDR3 reads CASRGSPGGLYEQYF. Here the CDR3 DNA reads TGTGCCAGCAGGGGGAGTCCGGGAGGGCTCTACGAGCAGTACTTC.

The V and J genes are TRBV29-1 and TRBJ2-7, with a weak D call TRBD1 (5 bases). This CDR3 is 13 amino acids long. CDR1 is SQVTM, CDR2 ANQGSEA, per germline. With 4 bases removed from V and 0 bases from J, the gap between germline ends came to 10 bases. CDR3 in amino acids: CSVVAGISYEQYF. CDR3 coding DNA: TGCAGCGTTGTAGCAGGGATCTCCTACGAGCAGTACTTC.

The sample holds one count of this clone. The CDR3 reads CASSFRVANTGELFF. The DNA for the CDR3 is TGCGCCAGCAGCTTTCGAGTCGCGAACACCGGGGAGCTGTTTTTT. V gene TRBV5-1 combines with J gene TRBJ2-2; D call uncertain. V dropped 2 bases and J dropped 0 bases, with 8 bases sitting between them. The CDR3 has 15 residues. Germline loops: CDR1 SGHRS, CDR2 YFSETQ.

The V call is TRBV6-5, the J call TRBJ2-1; D might be TRBD1 or TRBD2, each matching 6 bases. The V end was cut by 6 bases, the J end by 13 bases, with 13 bases between. Germline values: CDR1 MNHEY, CDR2 SVGAGI. This CDR3 spans 11 amino acids. CDR3 nucleotides: TGTGCCAGCAGCCCGGGGGCAGACCAGTTCTTC. Translation: CASSPGADQFF.

This clone was counted a few times. The chain has TRBV29-1 and TRBJ2-5; no clear D gene. V was clipped by 0 bases and J by 5 bases, with 7 bases between them. The CDR3 covers 12 residues. Germline CDR1 reads SQVTM; CDR2 reads ANQGSEA. This chain's CDR3 is CSVEDPWETQYF. In DNA, the CDR3 is TGCAGCGTTGAAGACCCTTGGGAGACCCAGTACTTC.

This clone was seen a single time. V usage is TRBV30 and J usage is TRBJ2-7; no firm D call. Germline V gene data show CDR1 as GTSNPN and CDR2 as SVGIG (reference sequence). This CDR3 contains 12 residues. Trimming removed 1 base from V and 7 bases from J, with 11 bases in between. CDR3 bases: TGTGCCTGGAGTGGTTGGACGCTGGAGCAGTACTTC. This codes for CAWSGWTLEQYF.

The genes are TRBV29-1 and TRBJ1-2; D might be TRBD1 (5 bases). The CDR3 is 13 amino acids. V was cut by 6 bases and J by 1 base, with 12 bases left in between. CDR1 is SQVTM and CDR2 is ANQGSEA in the germline V gene. CDR3: CSVEGSDNYGYTF. CDR3 sequence (DNA): TGCAGCGTCGAGGGGTCCGATAACTATGGCTACACCTTC.

The chain recombines TRBV29-1 with TRBJ2-7, with 7 bases that match TRBD1. This CDR3 has 12 amino acids. J was trimmed by 4 bases and V by 6 bases; bases with no gene match: 6. Germline CDR1 reads SQVTM; CDR2 reads ANQGSEA. In DNA form, the CDR3 reads TGCAGCGTGGAAAAACAGGGGTACGAGCAGTACTTC. It is translated as CSVEKQGYEQYF.

The chain carries TRBV5-1 and TRBJ2-7, with D possibly matching TRBD2 (5 bases). Germline V gene sequence: CDR1 SGHRS, CDR2 YFSETQ. The CDR3 is made up of 13 amino acids. The V end was cut by 4 bases, the J end by 5 bases, with 13 bases between. For the CDR3, the DNA is TGCGCCAGCAGCGATGAGGGTCCTAACGAGCAGTACTTC. It codes for CASSDEGPNEQYF.

This clone was seen only a few times. V and J are TRBV29-1 and TRBJ2-7, with D perhaps matching TRBD2 (6 bases). Germline-derived CDR1 and CDR2 are SQVTM and ANQGSEA. The length of the CDR3 is 14 residues. V lost 6 bases to trimming and J lost 3 bases, with 18 bases between them. The CDR3 region is CSVPGGTGVYEQYF. The CDR3 nucleotides read TGCAGCGTCCCCGGGGGAACAGGCGTCTACGAGCAGTACTTC.

This clone was seen more than once but under ten times. This chain joins TRBV29-1 and TRBJ2-5, with a tentative D call TRBD2 (7 bases). The CDR3 consists of 15 residues. Trimming shortened V by 6 bases and J by 5 bases, and 22 bases separated the two germline ends. CDR1 SQVTM and CDR2 ANQGSEA come from the germline V gene. Here the CDR3 reads CSVEQEGGALETQYF. The DNA of the CDR3 is TGCAGCGTGGAACAGGAGGGGGGGGCCTTGGAGACCCAGTACTTC. The variable domain in full, completed from reference TRBV29-1 and TRBJ2-5, reads SAVISQKPSRDICQRGTSLTIQCQVDSQVTMMFWYRQQPGQSLTLIATANQGSEATYESGFVIDKFPISRPNLTFSTLTVSNMSPEDSSIYLCSVEQEGGALETQYFGPGTRLLVL.

The chain joins TRBV4-3 to TRBJ1-1; D may be TRBD1 (5 bases). Germline values: CDR1 LGHNA, CDR2 YSLEER. The CDR3 has 13 residues. V was cut by 0 bases and J by 5 bases, with 7 bases left in between. As DNA, the CDR3 is TGCGCCAGCAGCCAAGATGGGGGGACTGAAGCTTTCTTT. Its translation is CASSQDGGTEAFF.

Only a few counts were recorded for this clone. The CDR3 bases are TGCAGCGCCGTACAGGGGAGCGACACCGGGGAGCTGTTTTTT. Protein product: CSAVQGSDTGELFF. The chain joins TRBV29-1 to TRBJ2-2, with 7 bases fitting TRBD1. V dropped 7 bases and J dropped 3; count of bases not matched to a gene: 8. CDR1 and CDR2 (germline): SQVTM, ANQGSEA. This CDR3 has 14 residues.

This clone has just a few counts. This rearrangement joins TRBV30 to TRBJ2-1; a possible D gene is TRBD1 (5 bases). CDR1 GTSNPN and CDR2 SVGIG come from the germline V gene (reference sequence). CDR3 size: 11 residues. V was pared by 6 bases and J by 9 bases, with 12 bases between. The CDR3 DNA sequence: TGTGCCTGCACAGGTTTTGGTGAGCAGTTCTTC. This gives the protein CACTGFGEQFF.

This chain links TRBV27 with TRBJ2-7; a weak D match, TRBD1 (5 bases). V was shortened by 3 bases and J by 4 bases, with 10 bases between the two germline ends. CDR3 size: 13 residues. Germline loops: CDR1 MNHEY, CDR2 SMNVEV (reference sequence). The CDR3 loop reads CASSLRTNYEQYF. The CDR3, as DNA: TGTGCCAGCAGTTTGAGGACAAATTACGAGCAGTACTTC.

This clone has more than one count but fewer than ten. The chain uses TRBV5-1 and TRBJ1-5; weak D call: TRBD1 (6 bases). In germline, CDR1 is SGHRS, CDR2 YFSETQ. This CDR3 comprises 15 residues. Trimming shortened V by 3 bases and J by 0 bases, and 10 bases separated the two germline ends. CDR3 nucleotides: TGCGCCAGCAGCTCAACAGGGCTTAGCAATCAGCCCCAGCATTTT. Protein sequence: CASSSTGLSNQPQHF.

The chain links TRBV6-5 to TRBJ1-2; possible D gene TRBD1, 6 bases. Trimming pared 3 bases from V and 4 bases from J, leaving 12 bases between. In germline, CDR1 is MNHEY, CDR2 SVGAGI. The CDR3 has 14 amino acids. The CDR3 nucleotides read TGTGCCAGCAGTTATTATGGGGGCACCTATGGCTACACCTTC. Translated: CASSYYGGTYGYTF.